The 21 T cell receptor beta chains listed next were all sequenced from one sample in a study of CD8 T cells in ankylosing spondylitis. TCRdb recomputed calls from the 5' RACE reads with MiXCR, one row per CDR3 protein. This table holds 150,000 to 200,000 distinct CDR3 sequences, around a sixth found once. Sequencing was carried out using blood, either unsorted or a sorted T cell fraction (not recorded which). The receptors were gathered from a male donor between 5 and 35 years old with ankylosing spondylitis or in good health (not recorded which).

The V and J genes are TRBV18 and TRBJ1-1; TRBD1 agrees at 7 bases. V shed 0 bases, J shed 7 bases, and the junction held 5 bases outside the gene matches. The CDR3 totals 14 residues. Germline loops: CDR1 KGHSH, CDR2 LQKENI. CDR3 amino acids: CASSPPTGIGEAFF. CDR3 DNA: TGTGCCAGCTCACCACCGACAGGGATTGGTGAAGCTTTCTTT.

This clonotype was picked up many times. J is TRBJ2-1 and V is TRBV20-1; D is perhaps TRBD1 or TRBD2 (5 bases each). Trimming shortened V by 0 bases and J by 2 bases, and 8 bases separated the two germline ends. CDR3 size: 14 residues. Germline V gene sequence: CDR1 DFQATT, CDR2 SNEGSKA (reference sequence). The CDR3 DNA sequence: TGCAGTGCTAGAGAGAGGGGACCCTACAATGAGCAGTTCTTC. Translated: CSARERGPYNEQFF.

This clonotype showed up just a few times. The chain combines TRBV20-1 with TRBJ2-3; D might be TRBD2 (5 bases). There are 13 residues in the CDR3. Trimming shortened V by 5 bases and J by 0 bases, and 9 bases separated the two germline ends. Germline CDR1 and CDR2: DFQATT and SNEGSKA (reference sequence). The CDR3 loop is CSAPEGSTDTQYF. The DNA of the CDR3 is TGCAGTGCTCCAGAGGGTAGCACAGATACGCAGTATTTT.

This clonotype was found many times. The V gene is TRBV3-1, the J gene TRBJ2-7, with D tentatively TRBD2 (6 bases). In germline, CDR1 is LGHDT, CDR2 YNNKEL (reference sequence). This CDR3 region has 15 residues. With 0 bases removed from V and 5 bases from J, the gap between germline ends came to 14 bases. The CDR3 loop is CASSQDYGRTDEQYF. CDR3 bases: TGTGCCAGCAGCCAAGATTACGGGAGAACGGACGAGCAGTACTTC.

This clonotype was found many times. The chain recombines TRBV19 with TRBJ1-4; 9 bases are a match to TRBD1. The CDR3 is 18 amino acids. The trim removed 5 bases at V and 0 bases at J, leaving 10 bases unmatched. Looked up from germline, CDR1 is LNHDA and CDR2 is SQIVND (reference sequence). The CDR3: CASSVPDRGLATNEKLFF. CDR3 DNA sequence: TGTGCCAGTAGTGTGCCGGACAGGGGACTAGCAACTAATGAAAAACTGTTTTTT. The full variable domain, its missing parts supplied by reference TRBV19 and TRBJ1-4, is DGGITQSPKYLFRKEGQNVTLSCEQNLNHDAMYWYRQDPGQGLRLIYYSQIVNDFQKGDIAEGYSVSREKKESFPLTVTSAQKNPTAFYLCASSVPDRGLATNEKLFFGSGTQLSVL.

This clonotype was observed a handful of times. This chain links TRBV7-6 with TRBJ2-3, with D perhaps TRBD1 or TRBD2 (5 bases each). Trimming shortened V by 2 bases and J by 6 bases, and 9 bases separated the two germline ends. Germline V gene data show CDR1 as SGHVS and CDR2 as FNYEAQ. The CDR3 runs 13 residues. The CDR3 DNA sequence: TGTGCCAGCAGCTTATACTGGGGGGATACGCAGTATTTT. It translates to CASSLYWGDTQYF.

At least ten counts were recorded for this clonotype. V and J are TRBV5-1 and TRBJ2-5, with 11 bases aligning to TRBD1. Germline V CDR1 and CDR2: SGHRS, YFSETQ. CDR3 size: 14 residues. J gave up 5 bases and V 3 bases, and 3 bases lay outside the gene matches. DNA of the CDR3: TGCGCCAGCAGCTGGACAGGGGGCCGGGAGACCCAGTACTTC. Amino acid sequence: CASSWTGGRETQYF.

In its sample, this clonotype was seen many times. The chain links TRBV27 to TRBJ1-1; D is undetermined. Germline CDR1 MNHEY, CDR2 SMNVEV (reference sequence). V lost 3 bases, J lost 1 base, and 6 bases lay in between. The CDR3 runs to 13 residues. CDR3 protein: CASSFRGNTEAFF. DNA of the CDR3: TGTGCCAGCAGTTTTAGAGGGAACACTGAAGCTTTCTTT.

Many counts were recorded for this clonotype. The chain uses TRBV27 and TRBJ1-3; D gene uncertain. This CDR3 contains 12 residues. V was pared by 8 bases and J by 0 bases, with 5 bases between. CDR1 is MNHEY and CDR2 is SMNVEV in the germline V gene (reference sequence). CDR3 protein: CASRSSGNTIYF. DNA for the CDR3: TGTGCCAGCCGAAGCTCTGGAAACACCATATATTTT.

The chain recombines TRBV20-1 with TRBJ2-7; 12 bases map to TRBD1. CDR1 is DFQATT, CDR2 SNEGSKA, per germline (reference sequence). J was trimmed by 6 bases and V by 2 bases; bases with no gene match: 8. The CDR3 has 15 residues. This CDR3 is CSARSGGTGGPEQYF. The CDR3, as DNA: TGCAGTGCTAGATCTGGCGGGACAGGGGGCCCCGAGCAGTACTTC.

The table lists this clonotype with many counts. This chain uses TRBV20-1 with TRBJ1-5; 9 bases agree with TRBD1. The CDR3 is 14 amino acids. Looked up from germline, CDR1 is DFQATT and CDR2 is SNEGSKA (reference sequence). Trimming cost V 3 bases and J 4 bases; bases outside gene matches: 4. As DNA, the CDR3 is TGCAGTGCTAGCATGACAGGGGGTAATCAGCCCCAGCATTTT. Its translation: CSASMTGGNQPQHF.

This clonotype was seen repeatedly, ten times or more. V usage is TRBV27 and J usage is TRBJ2-3; possible D gene TRBD1, 5 bases. The CDR3 consists of 16 residues. Per the germline V gene, CDR1 is MNHEY and CDR2 is SMNVEV (reference sequence). The V end lost 2 bases, the J end lost 0 bases, and 12 bases lay between the germline ends. CDR3 sequence (DNA): TGTGCCAGCAGTTTACCCGACAGTGCTAGCACAGATACGCAGTATTTT. This sequence encodes CASSLPDSASTDTQYF.

This chain joins TRBV4-1 and TRBJ2-1; 11 bases map to TRBD2. CDR3 length: 14 amino acids. J lost 8 bases, V lost 2 bases, and 2 bases had no gene match. Germline assignment: CDR1 MGHRA and CDR2 YSYEKL. The CDR3 region is CASSQLAGGDEQFF. The CDR3 nucleotides are TGCGCCAGCAGCCAACTAGCGGGAGGCGATGAGCAGTTCTTC.

This chain connects TRBV18 to TRBJ1-5, with D tentatively TRBD1 (6 bases). The V and J ends lost 3 bases and 0 bases respectively, with 12 bases between them. The CDR3 spans 16 residues. CDR1 and CDR2 from the germline V gene are KGHSH and LQKENI. CDR3 DNA: TGTGCCAGCTCACCGGGCAGGGGAAATAGCAATCAGCCCCAGCATTTT. This codes for CASSPGRGNSNQPQHF.

This clonotype was counted once. The V call is TRBV29-1, the J call TRBJ2-1; D unresolved. V lost 2 bases to trimming and J lost 7 bases, with 9 bases between them. The CDR3 consists of 12 residues. Germline V lookup: CDR1 SQVTM, CDR2 ANQGSEA. The DNA of the CDR3 is TGCAGCGTTGAACTGGCTCATAATGAGCAGTTCTTC. It yields the protein CSVELAHNEQFF.

V is TRBV7-6 and J is TRBJ2-1; 10 positions match TRBD1. V dropped 7 bases and J dropped 7; count of bases not matched to a gene: 10. Germline V gene data show CDR1 as SGHVS and CDR2 as FNYEAQ. The CDR3 runs to 15 residues. This chain's CDR3 is CASNPGQGVGNEQFF. The CDR3 nucleotides are TGTGCCAGCAACCCCGGACAGGGGGTGGGGAATGAGCAGTTCTTC.

V usage is TRBV20-1 and J usage is TRBJ2-3; D not certain. Germline V gene data show CDR1 as DFQATT and CDR2 as SNEGSKA (reference sequence). This CDR3 has 14 amino acids. V shed 6 bases and J shed 1 base, with 14 bases lying between them. CDR3 sequence (DNA): TGCAGTGCCTGGCGAGACGCGCGCACAGATACGCAGTATTTT. Protein: CSAWRDARTDTQYF.

This clonotype was detected ten times or more. This rearrangement joins TRBV11-2 to TRBJ2-1, with 7 bases matching TRBD2. There are 18 residues in the CDR3. CDR1 is SGHAT and CDR2 is FQNNGV in the germline V gene. J lost 5 bases, V lost 5 bases, and 18 bases had no gene match. For the CDR3, the DNA is TGTGCCAGCAGCCCTAGCTGGGACTACTGGGGGGTAAACAATGAGCAGTTCTTC. Amino acids: CASSPSWDYWGVNNEQFF.

The sample holds many counts of this clonotype. The chain is built from TRBV12-3 or TRBV12-4 and TRBJ2-1, with 10 bases fitting TRBD2. CDR3 length equals 13 residues. With V trimmed by 8 bases and J by 8 bases, 6 bases remained unmatched. CDR3 sequence reads: CASRASGSHEQFF. CDR3 nucleotides: TGTGCCAGCCGAGCTAGCGGGAGCCATGAGCAGTTCTTC.

This clonotype has at least ten counts. V is TRBV4-3 and J is TRBJ2-1, with TRBD2 identical over 7 bases. This CDR3 contains 16 residues. Germline lookup yields CDR1 LGHNA and CDR2 YSLEER. The junction had 8 bases not matched to a gene; V was cut back by 6 bases and J by 0 bases. CDR3 sequence reads: CASSGTISFSYNEQFF. The CDR3 bases are TGCGCCAGCAGTGGGACTATCTCATTCTCCTACAATGAGCAGTTCTTC.

This clonotype has a count of ten or more. This chain links TRBV10-3 with TRBJ1-3, with 9 bases aligning to TRBD1. V lost 8 bases, J lost 1 base, and 6 bases stayed unmatched. In germline, CDR1 is ENHRY, CDR2 SYGVKD. The CDR3 runs to 15 residues. The CDR3 DNA is TGTGCCATCCGGGACAGGGTAACATCTGGAAACACCATATATTTT. Protein product: CAIRDRVTSGNTIYF.